Below, 25 T cell receptor beta chains from the same sample are listed, as sequenced in a study of blood T cell repertoires in COVID-19. TCRdb keeps only in-frame clones here, not all; method: immunoSEQ multiplex PCR. The table records around 320,000 clones, about 82% of them present only once. The sequencing sample was made of peripheral blood. The receptors derive from a human donor in a cohort sampled during active COVID-19.

The chain couples TRBV24-1 to TRBJ2-3; D may be TRBD2 (5 bases). The CDR3 contains 16 residues. The V end was cut by 4 bases, the J end by 3 bases, with 16 bases between. Germline V gives CDR1 KGHDR, CDR2 SFDVKD. The CDR3 DNA follows: TGTGCCACCAGTGACCGGACGCCTGGAGGAACAGATACGCAGTATTTT. This encodes CATSDRTPGGTDTQYF.

The V call is TRBV5-5, the J call TRBJ1-1, with a weak D call TRBD1 (6 bases). The CDR3 spans 16 residues. Germline V gene data show CDR1 as SGHKS and CDR2 as YYEKEE (reference sequence). V lost 5 bases and J lost 3, with 20 bases in between. The CDR3 sequence is CASRRSLDRSYTEAFF. As DNA, the CDR3 is TGTGCCAGCAGGCGTAGCTTAGACAGGAGTTACACTGAAGCTTTCTTT.

This chain connects TRBV5-1 to TRBJ2-3; 14 positions match TRBD2. Germline V CDR1 and CDR2: SGHRS, YFSETQ. The CDR3 sequence is 18 residues long. After removal of 4 bases from V and 1 base from J, the junction contained 8 bases not matched to a gene. CDR3 bases: TGCGCCAGCAGCCCCTGGACTAGCGGGGGGAGTGGCACAGATACGCAGTATTTT. Translation gives CASSPWTSGGSGTDTQYF.

V gene TRBV5-1 combines with J gene TRBJ2-3, with D unresolved. Germline V gene lookup returns CDR1 SGHRS and CDR2 YFSETQ. With 5 bases removed from V and 0 bases from J, the gap between germline ends came to 7 bases. The CDR3 extends over 13 amino acids. CDR3 protein: CASRRFSTDTQYF. In DNA form, the CDR3 reads TGCGCCAGCAGGCGGTTTAGCACAGATACGCAGTATTTT.

J is TRBJ1-1 and V is TRBV3-1 (or the pseudogene TRBV3-2), with D perhaps TRBD1 (5 bases). The V gene's germline CDR1 is LGHDT and CDR2 YNNKEL (reference sequence). There are 15 residues in the CDR3. V lost 2 bases and J 1 base, leaving 11 bases between the germline ends. This chain's CDR3 is CASSQHGGGNTEAFF. Written as DNA, the CDR3 is TGTGCCAGCAGCCAACACGGGGGGGGGAACACTGAAGCTTTCTTT.

With regard to this clone: This CDR3 is also generated by other DNA sequences in the sample. The chain links TRBV5-1 to TRBJ2-2; 10 bases are shared with TRBD1. The CDR3 contains 15 residues. The germline V gene encodes CDR1 SGHRS and CDR2 YFSETQ. V lost 0 bases to trimming and J lost 5 bases; unmatched junction nucleotides: 1. CDR3 sequence reads: CASSLGQGATGELFF. The DNA of the CDR3 is TGCGCCAGCAGCTTGGGACAGGGGGCGACCGGGGAGCTGTTTTTT.

The chain recombines TRBV7-8 with TRBJ2-1; 8 nucleotides line up with TRBD1. Germline CDR1 is SGHVS and CDR2 is FQNEAQ. The CDR3 consists of 17 residues. The V and J ends lost 1 base and 1 base, in that order; junction bases with no gene match: 6. CDR3 coding DNA: TGTGCCAGCAGCTTAGGGGCAGGGGGCGCGTCCTACAATGAGCAGTTCTTC. Protein sequence: CASSLGAGGASYNEQFF. The whole variable domain, remainder taken from reference TRBV7-8 and TRBJ2-1, is GAGVSQSPRYKVAKRGQDVALRCDPISGHVSLFWYQQALGQGPEFLTYFQNEAQLDKSGLPSDRFFAERPEGSVSTLKIQRTQQEDSAVYLCASSLGAGGASYNEQFFGPGTRLTVL.

This chain links TRBV7-9 with TRBJ1-4; possibly TRBD1 for D (6 bases). The CDR3 is 14 residues long. V was shortened by 1 base and J by 8 bases, with 11 bases between the two germline ends. Germline V gene lookup returns CDR1 SEHNR and CDR2 FQNEAQ (reference sequence). This CDR3 is CASSLDYRVEKLFF. CDR3 DNA sequence: TGTGCCAGCAGCTTAGATTACAGGGTGGAAAAACTGTTTTTT.

This clone was found once. This chain joins TRBV12-3 or TRBV12-4 and TRBJ1-1; TRBD1 might be the D (6 bases). Trimming removed 7 bases at V and 1 base at J, with 7 bases between. The CDR3 length is 12 residues. CDR3 nucleotides: TGTGCCAGCAACAGGGAGAACACTGAAGCTTTCTTT. Its translation is CASNRENTEAFF.

The J gene is TRBJ1-1, the V gene TRBV3-1 (or the pseudogene TRBV3-2); TRBD1 matches 8 bases. This CDR3 spans 15 amino acids. CDR1 is LGHDT, CDR2 YNNKEL, per germline (reference sequence). With V trimmed by 5 bases and J by 0 bases, 5 bases remained unmatched. CDR3 DNA: TGTGCCAGCAGCAGACGGACAGGGTTGAACACTGAAGCTTTCTTT. Translation gives CASSRRTGLNTEAFF.

The chain joins TRBV10-1 to TRBJ2-7; D may be TRBD1 (5 bases). The CDR3 consists of 11 residues. Germline V gene lookup returns CDR1 WNHNN and CDR2 SYGVQD (reference sequence). V was shortened by 5 bases and J by 9 bases, with 11 bases between the two germline ends. The CDR3: CASSTGHGQYF. The CDR3 nucleotides are TGCGCCAGCAGTACCGGACACGGGCAGTACTTC.

This clone was recorded once. The genes are TRBV7-8 and TRBJ2-6; D may be TRBD2 (6 bases). CDR3 size: 15 residues. Trimming left V 5 bases short and J 2 bases short, with 10 bases between. Germline V gene data show CDR1 as SGHVS and CDR2 as FQNEAQ. In DNA, the CDR3 is TGTGCCAGCAGCCGAGGAGGGACTGGGGCCAACGTCCTGACTTTC. Protein: CASSRGGTGANVLTF.

This chain uses TRBV6-5 with TRBJ1-2; D uncertain. The CDR3 contains 14 residues. Per the germline V gene, CDR1 is MNHEY and CDR2 is SVGAGI. Trimming removed 6 bases at V and 0 bases at J, with 11 bases between. The CDR3 region has the DNA TGTGCCAGCAGCCTCGGGATGGCTAACTATGGCTACACCTTC. Its translation is CASSLGMANYGYTF.

This chain uses TRBV11-3 with TRBJ1-1, with a weak D call TRBD1 (5 bases). V was trimmed by 5 bases and J by 3 bases, leaving 13 bases between them. The V gene's germline CDR1 is SGHNT and CDR2 YENEEA. The CDR3 length is 14 residues. CDR3 region: CASSHGGGYTEAFF. CDR3 nucleotides: TGTGCCAGCAGCCACGGTGGGGGGTACACTGAAGCTTTCTTT.

The chain uses TRBV30 and TRBJ1-2; D may be TRBD1 (5 bases). Looked up from germline, CDR1 is GTSNPN and CDR2 is SVGIG (reference sequence). This CDR3 has 13 amino acids. V shed 2 bases and J shed 4 bases, with 11 bases lying between them. In DNA form, the CDR3 reads TGTGCCTGGAGTATTAGACAGAGCTATGGCTACACCTTC. Amino acids: CAWSIRQSYGYTF.

The V and J genes are TRBV20-1 and TRBJ2-5; D is undetermined. The CDR3 is 13 residues long. Trimming removed 3 bases from V and 1 base from J, with 9 bases in between. Germline V gene lookup returns CDR1 DFQATT and CDR2 SNEGSKA (reference sequence). In DNA, the CDR3 is TGCAGTGCTAGTTTCGAGGCCCAAGAGACCCAGTACTTC. This gives the protein CSASFEAQETQYF.

This chain joins TRBV11-1 and TRBJ2-1; 7 nucleotides agree with TRBD1. The CDR3 length is 14 residues. The V gene end was trimmed by 8 bases and the J gene end by 7 bases; junction bases not matched to a gene: 11. CDR1 SGHAT and CDR2 FQDESV come from the germline V gene (reference sequence). CDR3 sequence reads: CASGRQGSQNEQFF. CDR3 DNA: TGTGCCAGCGGCAGACAGGGTTCGCAGAATGAGCAGTTCTTC. The complete variable domain, with remaining parts taken from reference TRBV11-1 and TRBJ2-1, reads EAEVAQSPRYKITEKSQAVAFWCDPISGHATLYWYRQILGQGPELLVQFQDESVVDDSQLPKDRFSAERLKGVDSTLKIQPAELGDSAMYLCASGRQGSQNEQFFGPGTRLTVL.

This chain links TRBV19 with TRBJ2-7; 9 bases agree with TRBD1. The length of the CDR3 is 14 residues. Germline assignment: CDR1 LNHDA and CDR2 SQIVND (reference sequence). Trimming cost V 6 bases and J 6 bases; bases outside gene matches: 9. The CDR3 here is CASSVPGQGSEQYF. Written as DNA, the CDR3 is TGTGCCAGTAGCGTTCCGGGACAGGGTTCCGAGCAGTACTTC.

In its sample, this clone was seen a few times. This chain connects TRBV14 to TRBJ1-2; D gene unclear. In germline, CDR1 is SGHDN, CDR2 FVKESK. The length of the CDR3 is 14 residues. Trimming cost V 2 bases and J 4 bases, with 11 bases left between them. The DNA for the CDR3 is TGTGCCAGCAGCCAACGCAACAGTTTCTATGGCTACACCTTC. Its translation is CASSQRNSFYGYTF. The variable domain in full, with the rest retrieved from reference TRBV14 and TRBJ1-2, is EAGVTQFPSHSVIEKGQTVTLRCDPISGHDNLYWYRRVMGKEIKFLLHFVKESKQDESGMPNNRFLAERTGGTYSTLKVQPAELEDSGVYFCASSQRNSFYGYTFGSGTRLTVV.

The chain links TRBV9 to TRBJ2-2; tentatively, D is TRBD1 (5 bases). The CDR3 is 17 residues long. The V gene's germline CDR1 is SGDLS and CDR2 YYNGEE. The V end lost 0 bases, the J end lost 1 base, and 13 bases lay between the germline ends. Here the CDR3 DNA reads TGTGCCAGCAGCGTAGGGGTCGGACATTTGAACACCGGGGAGCTGTTTTTT. It codes for CASSVGVGHLNTGELFF.

This clone was counted a single time. CDR3 in amino acids: CASSQGSGGLENEQFF. CDR3 nucleotide sequence: TGTGCCAGCAGCCAAGGGTCGGGGGGCCTAGAGAATGAGCAGTTCTTC. The chain joins TRBV3-1 (or the pseudogene TRBV3-2) to TRBJ2-1, with a weak D call TRBD2 (7 bases). V was clipped by 1 base and J by 7 bases, with 17 bases between them. The CDR3 is made up of 16 amino acids. Germline V CDR1 and CDR2: LGHDT, YNNKEL (reference sequence).

J is TRBJ1-4 and V is TRBV19; 7 bases fit TRBD1. J lost 6 bases, V lost 6 bases, and 7 bases had no gene match. The CDR3 is 14 residues long. Germline V gives CDR1 LNHDA, CDR2 SQIVND (reference sequence). Here the CDR3 reads CASRRDSKYEKLFF. In DNA form, the CDR3 reads TGTGCCAGTAGGAGGGACAGCAAGTATGAAAAACTGTTTTTT.

This clone was seen only a few times. The chain recombines TRBV30 with TRBJ1-3, with a tentative D call TRBD1 (5 bases). The CDR3 consists of 14 residues. CDR1 and CDR2 from the germline V gene are GTSNPN and SVGIG (reference sequence). V lost 3 bases and J lost 1, with 10 bases in between. The chain's CDR3 is CAWRVPGSGNTIYF. The CDR3 DNA reads TGTGCCTGGAGGGTCCCAGGGTCTGGAAACACCATATATTTT.

V gene TRBV11-1 combines with J gene TRBJ2-7; D is undetermined. Germline-derived CDR1 and CDR2 are SGHAT and FQDESV (reference sequence). V was cut by 2 bases and J by 5 bases, with 7 bases left in between. This CDR3 is 12 amino acids long. CDR3 DNA: TGTGCCAGCAGCTTAATCAGTGACGAGCAGTACTTC. Protein sequence: CASSLISDEQYF. The whole variable domain, filled in from reference TRBV11-1 and TRBJ2-7, reads EAEVAQSPRYKITEKSQAVAFWCDPISGHATLYWYRQILGQGPELLVQFQDESVVDDSQLPKDRFSAERLKGVDSTLKIQPAELGDSAMYLCASSLISDEQYFGPGTRLTVT.

The gene calls are TRBV5-1 and TRBJ1-2, with 7 bases aligning to TRBD1. Germline CDR1 reads SGHRS; CDR2 reads YFSETQ. The CDR3 is 14 amino acids. V shed 0 bases and J 3 bases; nucleotides not matched to a gene: 2. CDR3 in amino acids: CASSLAGTDYGYTF. DNA of the CDR3: TGCGCCAGCAGCTTGGCCGGGACAGACTATGGCTACACCTTC.